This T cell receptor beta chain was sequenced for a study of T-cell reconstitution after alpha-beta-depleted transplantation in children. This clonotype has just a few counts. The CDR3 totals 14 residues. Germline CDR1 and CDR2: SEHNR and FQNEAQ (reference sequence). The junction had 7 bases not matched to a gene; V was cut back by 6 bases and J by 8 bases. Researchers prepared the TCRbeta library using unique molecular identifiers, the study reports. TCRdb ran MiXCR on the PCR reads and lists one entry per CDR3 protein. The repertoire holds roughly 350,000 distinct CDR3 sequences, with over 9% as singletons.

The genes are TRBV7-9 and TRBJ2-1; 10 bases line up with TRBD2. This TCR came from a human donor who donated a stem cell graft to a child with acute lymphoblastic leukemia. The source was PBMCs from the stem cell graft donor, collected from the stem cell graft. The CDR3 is CASSQLAGFDEQFF. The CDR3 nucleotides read TGTGCCAGCAGTCAACTAGCGGGATTCGATGAGCAGTTCTTC.